The 21 T cell receptor beta chains in this list originate from one sample, sequenced in a study. TCRdb recomputed calls from the 5' RACE reads with MiXCR, one row per CDR3 protein. This table holds 45,000 to 70,000 distinct CDR3 sequences, roughly 28% found once. Sequences were obtained from tumor-infiltrating memory CD4+ T cells sorted from the breast tumor. As to subset: memory CD4+ T cells, CD4+CD45RO+CD25-. These receptors originate from a female donor with breast cancer.

For this clonotype: The junction departs from the called germline gene at one end, perhaps through a read error. Written as DNA, the CDR3 is TGTGCCAGCAGCTCCAGTGGCGCCAGTAACACTGAGGCTTTCTTT. This encodes CASSSSGASNTEAFF. The genes are TRBV7-8 and TRBJ1-1; D unclear. The CDR3 runs to 15 residues. Germline CDR1 is SGHVS and CDR2 is FQNEAQ.

This clonotype was seen a few times. The rearrangement uses TRBV18 and TRBJ1-1; TRBD1 might be the D (5 bases). The V and J ends lost 8 bases and 0 bases respectively, with 10 bases between them. This CDR3 region has 13 residues. From germline, CDR1 is KGHSH and CDR2 LQKENI. DNA of the CDR3: TGTGCCAGCGCGAAGACAGTGAACACTGAAGCTTTCTTT. It specifies CASAKTVNTEAFF.

At least ten counts were recorded for this clonotype. The chain has TRBV5-1 and TRBJ1-1; D remains unclear. The germline V and J ends were trimmed by 5 bases and 4 bases, with 12 bases remaining between them. The CDR3 runs 13 residues. Germline V lookup: CDR1 SGHRS, CDR2 YFSETQ. The CDR3 nucleotides are TGCGCCAGCAGTCTACAGCGGGCCACTGAAGCTTTCTTT. It translates to CASSLQRATEAFF.

In this sample, this clonotype turned up a few times. The chain uses TRBV7-2 and TRBJ2-7, with no clear D. Trimming removed 1 base from V and 6 bases from J, with 10 bases in between. There are 13 residues in the CDR3. CDR1 and CDR2 (germline): SGHTA, FQGNSA. CDR3 DNA sequence: TGTGCCAGCAGCTTAGGTCGAGCGCGCGAGCAGTACTTC. Encoded protein: CASSLGRAREQYF.

This chain uses TRBV5-1 with TRBJ2-3, with D perhaps matching TRBD1 (6 bases). Germline CDR1 and CDR2: SGHRS and YFSETQ. Between the trimmed V and J ends, which lost 4 bases and 5 bases, there was a span of 11 bases. The CDR3 contains 13 residues. CDR3 sequence (DNA): TGCGCCAGCAGCACACCACAGGGAGATACGCAGTATTTT. This translates into CASSTPQGDTQYF.

The rearrangement joins TRBV5-1 to TRBJ2-3; D is ambiguous. From germline, CDR1 is SGHRS and CDR2 YFSETQ. The V end lost 0 bases, the J end lost 2 bases, and 10 bases lay between the germline ends. CDR3 length: 15 residues. CDR3: CASSLGVQATDTQYF. As DNA, the CDR3 is TGCGCCAGCAGCTTGGGAGTGCAGGCCACAGATACGCAGTATTTT.

Ten or more counts support this clonotype. This chain connects TRBV7-2 to TRBJ1-1, with a possible D match to TRBD1 (5 bases). Germline CDR1 is SGHTA and CDR2 is FQGNSA. Trimming pared 3 bases from V and 4 bases from J, leaving 12 bases between. The CDR3 covers 14 residues. The CDR3 protein is CASSLATQVTEAFF. The CDR3 region has the DNA TGTGCCAGCAGCTTGGCAACACAGGTCACTGAAGCTTTCTTT.

V and J are TRBV5-1 and TRBJ2-3, with a tentative D call TRBD2 (6 bases). The V and J ends lost 0 bases and 2 bases respectively, with 10 bases between them. Germline V gives CDR1 SGHRS, CDR2 YFSETQ. CDR3 length equals 15 residues. The DNA for the CDR3 is TGCGCCAGCAGCTTGGTTGGGGGGAACACAGATACGCAGTATTTT. Protein: CASSLVGGNTDTQYF.

This sequence joins TRBV3-1 and TRBJ2-5; TRBD1 might be the D (5 bases). The germline gives CDR1 LGHDT, CDR2 YNNKEL (reference sequence). CDR3 length: 14 amino acids. The germline V and J ends were trimmed by 2 bases and 1 base, with 8 bases remaining between them. This CDR3 reads CASSQSDTQETQYF. The DNA of the CDR3 is TGTGCCAGCAGCCAATCGGACACCCAAGAGACCCAGTACTTC.

The chain combines TRBV9 with TRBJ2-2; 9 bases fit TRBD2. This CDR3 is 14 amino acids long. Losses at the gene ends were 6 bases for V and 8 bases for J; bases not matched to a gene: 8. Germline V gene sequence: CDR1 SGDLS, CDR2 YYNGEE. CDR3 residues: CASTIDSGRGELFF. The DNA of the CDR3 is TGTGCCAGCACGATAGATAGCGGGAGAGGGGAGCTGTTTTTT.

This chain joins TRBV20-1 and TRBJ1-2, with 7 bases fitting TRBD1. CDR3 size: 13 residues. The germline CDR1 and CDR2 sequences are DFQATT and SNEGSKA (reference sequence). V gave up 0 bases and J gave up 4 bases; unmatched junction bases: 2. For the CDR3, the DNA is TGCAGTGCTAGAGAAGACAGGGCCTATGGCTACACCTTC. Amino acid sequence: CSAREDRAYGYTF.

This clonotype was recorded a few times. This chain uses TRBV11-2 with TRBJ2-7; no reliable D call. CDR3 length: 12 residues. V gave up 1 base and J gave up 3 bases, with 4 bases separating them. Germline CDR1 and CDR2: SGHAT and FQNNGV. Written as DNA, the CDR3 is TGTGCCAGCAGCTTAGGGGACTACGAGCAGTACTTC. Translating gives CASSLGDYEQYF.

This clonotype was recorded a few times. The V and J genes are TRBV7-2 and TRBJ2-7; 7 bases agree with TRBD1. V lost 4 bases, J lost 8 bases, and 11 bases stayed unmatched. The CDR3 has 14 residues. Per germline, CDR1 SGHTA and CDR2 FQGNSA. The CDR3 region has the DNA TGTGCCAGCAGCTCCCTAGGGTCGGGACAGAAGCAGTACTTC. Its protein is CASSSLGSGQKQYF.

The sample holds a few counts of this clonotype. The rearrangement joins TRBV7-2 to TRBJ1-2, with D uncertain. Trimming took 5 bases from V and 5 from J, leaving 15 bases between them. Per germline, CDR1 SGHTA and CDR2 FQGNSA. The CDR3 is 14 amino acids. In DNA form, the CDR3 reads TGTGCCAGCAGCCCCAGATGGGCTTTATATGGCTACACCTTC. Translation gives CASSPRWALYGYTF.

The chain is built from TRBV28 and TRBJ1-1; TRBD1 agrees at 8 bases. Trimming at V came to 4 bases and at J to 0 bases, leaving 16 bases not matched to a gene. This CDR3 comprises 19 residues. The germline V gene has CDR1 MDHEN and CDR2 SYDVKM. This CDR3 reads CASSSLFTGGATMNTEAFF. The CDR3 nucleotides are TGTGCCAGCAGTTCCCTGTTTACAGGGGGAGCAACTATGAACACTGAAGCTTTCTTT.

The V gene is TRBV7-2, the J gene TRBJ2-1; the match to TRBD2 covers 9 bases. Unmatched junction bases numbered 7, after V lost 1 base and J lost 3 bases. Germline assignment: CDR1 SGHTA and CDR2 FQGNSA. The CDR3 spans 17 residues. The CDR3 DNA follows: TGTGCCAGCAGCTTAGTGTCTGGCGGGGGGGTCTACAATGAGCAGTTCTTC. The encoded protein is CASSLVSGGGVYNEQFF.

This clonotype has more than one count but fewer than ten. The gene calls are TRBV11-2 and TRBJ1-6; D not certain. V lost 0 bases and J 5 bases, leaving 2 bases between the germline ends. The CDR3 has 13 amino acids. Looked up from germline, CDR1 is SGHAT and CDR2 is FQNNGV. The CDR3: CASSLDHNSPLHF. As DNA, the CDR3 is TGTGCCAGCAGCTTAGATCATAATTCACCCCTCCACTTT.

This clonotype was counted a few times. CDR3 sequence (DNA): TGCGCCAGCAGCTTGATAGGCAATGAGCAGTTCTTC. Its translation is CASSLIGNEQFF. The chain has TRBV5-1 and TRBJ2-1; D unresolved. CDR3 length equals 12 residues. The V end was cut by 1 base, the J end by 6 bases, with 5 bases between. The germline gives CDR1 SGHRS, CDR2 YFSETQ.

Regarding this clonotype: Possible read error: a much larger clone is one base away. The chain has TRBV6-5 and TRBJ1-5; D is perhaps TRBD1 (6 bases). V gave up 4 bases and J gave up 9 bases, with 22 bases separating them. This CDR3 region has 16 residues. Germline V gives CDR1 MNHEY, CDR2 SVGAGI. CDR3 sequence reads: CASSSLPDRTAGPQHF. The CDR3 bases are TGTGCCAGCAGTTCCCTACCCGACAGGACCGCGGGGCCCCAGCATTTT.

The DNA of the CDR3 is TGTGCCAGCAGCTTACCAGGGGGAGTGGTACTGTTTTTT. This sequence encodes CASSLPGGVVLFF. V usage is TRBV7-2 and J usage is TRBJ1-4; 7 bases match TRBD1. The length of the CDR3 is 13 residues. J gave up 13 bases and V 2 bases, and 7 bases lay outside the gene matches. Germline CDR1 and CDR2: SGHTA and FQGNSA.

On this clonotype itself: Just one base apart from a much larger clone, this may be a read error. The rearrangement links TRBV7-2 to TRBJ2-3; 12 nucleotides match TRBD2. With 5 bases clipped from V and 3 bases from J, the junction kept 6 bases outside the gene matches. Per germline, CDR1 SGHTA and CDR2 FQGNSA. This CDR3 region has 16 residues. The CDR3 spells CASSRRGTSGTDTQYF. The CDR3 DNA reads TGTGCCAGCAGCCGAAGGGGGACTAGCGGGACAGATACGCAGTATTTT. The full variable domain, with the rest looked up from reference TRBV7-2 and TRBJ2-3, is GAGVSQSPSNKVTEKGKDVELRCDPISGHTALYWYRQSLGQGLEFLIYFQGNSAPDKSGLPSDRFSAERTGGSVSTLTIQRTQQEDSAVYLCASSRRGTSGTDTQYFGPGTRLTVL.